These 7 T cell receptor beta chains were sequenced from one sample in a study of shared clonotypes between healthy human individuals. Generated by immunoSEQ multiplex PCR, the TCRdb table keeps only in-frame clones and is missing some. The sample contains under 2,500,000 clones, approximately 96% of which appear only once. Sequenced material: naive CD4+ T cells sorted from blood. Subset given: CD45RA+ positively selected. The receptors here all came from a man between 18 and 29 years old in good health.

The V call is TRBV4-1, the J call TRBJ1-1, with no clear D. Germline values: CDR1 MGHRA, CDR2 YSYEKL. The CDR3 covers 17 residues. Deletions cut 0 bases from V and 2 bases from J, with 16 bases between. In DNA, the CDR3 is TGCGCCAGCAGCCAAGAACAGAGAATCGTCGGAAACACTGAAGCTTTCTTT. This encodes CASSQEQRIVGNTEAFF.

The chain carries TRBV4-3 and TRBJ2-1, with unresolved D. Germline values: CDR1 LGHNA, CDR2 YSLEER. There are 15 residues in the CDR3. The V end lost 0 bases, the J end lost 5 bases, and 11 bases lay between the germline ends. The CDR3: CASSQEIRSNNEQFF. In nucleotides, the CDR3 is TGCGCCAGCAGCCAAGAAATCCGATCAAACAATGAGCAGTTCTTC.

Written as DNA, the CDR3 is TGTGCCATCAGTCCAGCCATGGGGCGAGCTAAAGCTTTCTTT. Translated, it gives CAISPAMGRAKAFF. This rearrangement joins TRBV10-3 to TRBJ1-1; a weak D match, TRBD1 (5 bases). The CDR3 sequence is 14 residues long. Germline CDR1 and CDR2: ENHRY and SYGVKD. V lost 5 bases and J 9 bases, leaving 19 bases between the germline ends.

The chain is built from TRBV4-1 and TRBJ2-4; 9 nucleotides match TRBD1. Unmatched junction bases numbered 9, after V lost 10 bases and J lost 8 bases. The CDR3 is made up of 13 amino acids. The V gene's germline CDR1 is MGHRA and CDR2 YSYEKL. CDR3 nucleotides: TGCGCCACCCCTCACAGGGGGCCCGACATTCAGTACTTC. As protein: CATPHRGPDIQYF.

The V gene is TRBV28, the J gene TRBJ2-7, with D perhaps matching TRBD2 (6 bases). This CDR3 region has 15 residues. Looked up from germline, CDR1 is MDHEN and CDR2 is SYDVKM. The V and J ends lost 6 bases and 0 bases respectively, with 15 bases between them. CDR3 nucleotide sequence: TGTGCCAGCAGCACGACGGGGAGGCTCTCCTACGAGCAGTACTTC. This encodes CASSTTGRLSYEQYF.

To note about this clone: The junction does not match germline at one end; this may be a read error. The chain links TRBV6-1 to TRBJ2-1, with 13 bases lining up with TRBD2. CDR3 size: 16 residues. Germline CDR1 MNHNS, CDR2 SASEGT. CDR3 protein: CASREGLAGAYNEQFF. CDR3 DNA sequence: TGTGCCAGCAGGGAAGGACTAGCGGGAGCCTACAATGAGCAGTTCTTC.

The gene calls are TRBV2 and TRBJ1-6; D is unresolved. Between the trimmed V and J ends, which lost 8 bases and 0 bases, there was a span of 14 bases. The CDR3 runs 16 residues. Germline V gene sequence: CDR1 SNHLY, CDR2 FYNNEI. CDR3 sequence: CASCTVLSSYNSPLHF. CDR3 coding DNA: TGTGCCAGCTGCACCGTCTTGAGCTCCTATAATTCACCCCTCCACTTT.